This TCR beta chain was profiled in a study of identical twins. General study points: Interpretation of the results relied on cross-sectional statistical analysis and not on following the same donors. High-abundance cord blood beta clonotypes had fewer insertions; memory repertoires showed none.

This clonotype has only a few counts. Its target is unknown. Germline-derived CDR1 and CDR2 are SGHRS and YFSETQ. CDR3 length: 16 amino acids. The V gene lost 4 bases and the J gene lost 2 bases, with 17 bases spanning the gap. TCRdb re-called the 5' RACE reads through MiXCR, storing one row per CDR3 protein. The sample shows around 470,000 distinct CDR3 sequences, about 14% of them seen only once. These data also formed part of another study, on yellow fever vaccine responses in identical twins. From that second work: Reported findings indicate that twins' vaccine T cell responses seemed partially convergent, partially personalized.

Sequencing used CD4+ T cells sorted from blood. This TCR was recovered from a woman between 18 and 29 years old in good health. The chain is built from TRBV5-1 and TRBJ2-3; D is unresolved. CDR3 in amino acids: CASSPPLPKATDTQYF. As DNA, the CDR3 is TGCGCCAGCAGCCCCCCTTTGCCTAAAGCCACAGATACGCAGTATTTT.